The 27 T cell receptor beta chains reported below all come from one sample, sequenced in a study of blood T cell repertoires in COVID-19. TCRdb's copy holds only in-frame clones and misses some; the assay was immunoSEQ multiplex PCR. The table lists some 320,000 clones, roughly nine tenths of them singletons, with around 2.7% in the top ten. The specimen was PBMCs or T cells enriched from blood (not recorded which). The receptors here all came from a man in his 60s who had recovered from COVID-19.

J is TRBJ2-7 and V is TRBV2, with D perhaps matching TRBD2 (6 bases). The germline V gene encodes CDR1 SNHLY and CDR2 FYNNEI. This CDR3 region has 13 residues. Trimming took off 6 bases at V and 5 bases at J, with 14 bases between the two ends. The CDR3 coding sequence is TGTGCCAGCAGAGTTGGACTAACGAACGAGCAGTACTTC. It specifies CASRVGLTNEQYF.

This chain's CDR3 is CAWSRTGNNQPQHF. CDR3 sequence (DNA): TGTGCCTGGAGTAGGACAGGGAACAATCAGCCCCAGCATTTT. The chain joins TRBV30 to TRBJ1-5; TRBD1 matches at 8 bases. V shed 2 bases and J 3 bases; nucleotides not matched to a gene: 3. CDR1 is GTSNPN and CDR2 is SVGIG in the germline V gene (reference sequence). The CDR3 runs to 14 residues.

This clone was counted a single time. The chain links TRBV15 to TRBJ1-2; D may be TRBD1 (6 bases). CDR1 is LNHNV, CDR2 YYDKDF, per germline (reference sequence). The V and J ends lost 0 bases and 4 bases respectively, with 12 bases between them. CDR3 length: 15 residues. The CDR3 spells CATSRDLSGAYGYTF. The CDR3 region has the DNA TGTGCCACCAGCAGAGATTTGTCAGGGGCCTATGGCTACACCTTC.

The V call is TRBV5-1, the J call TRBJ2-1; 11 bases match TRBD2. This CDR3 is built from 18 residues. The germline V gene encodes CDR1 SGHRS and CDR2 YFSETQ. The trim removed 0 bases at V and 3 bases at J, leaving 8 bases unmatched. The CDR3 region has the DNA TGCGCCAGCAGCTTGGTGGGCCCCGGGACTAGCGGCTACAATGAGCAGTTCTTC. Translating gives CASSLVGPGTSGYNEQFF.

V usage is TRBV11-2 and J usage is TRBJ1-1; maybe TRBD1 (5 bases). From germline, CDR1 is SGHAT and CDR2 FQNNGV. The CDR3 is made up of 16 amino acids. Between the trimmed V and J ends, which lost 4 bases and 1 base, there was a span of 16 bases. In DNA form, the CDR3 reads TGTGCCAGCAGCTGGGGGGAAAGGGGTAGGAACACTGAAGCTTTCTTT. This sequence encodes CASSWGERGRNTEAFF.

The V call is TRBV5-4, the J call TRBJ1-2, with 10 nucleotides matching TRBD1. The germline CDR1 and CDR2 sequences are SGHNT and YYREEE (reference sequence). V dropped 0 bases and J dropped 6; count of bases not matched to a gene: 8. The CDR3 loop spans 16 amino acids. The CDR3 DNA is TGTGCCAGCAGCTTGGGTTTAGGGACAGGGGTAAATGGCTACACCTTC. It translates to CASSLGLGTGVNGYTF. Full variable domain (outside the CDR3, taken from reference TRBV5-4 and TRBJ1-2): ETGVTQSPTHLIKTRGQQVTLRCSSQSGHNTVSWYQQALGQGPQFIFQYYREEENGRGNFPPRFSGLQFPNYSSELNVNALELDDSALYLCASSLGLGTGVNGYTFGSGTRLTVV.

This chain uses TRBV5-1 with TRBJ2-3; no clear D gene. V was pared by 1 base and J by 2 bases, with 8 bases between. Germline CDR1 is SGHRS and CDR2 is YFSETQ. The CDR3 has 14 residues. CDR3 residues: CASSLMADTDTQYF. CDR3 coding DNA: TGCGCCAGCAGCTTGATGGCAGACACAGATACGCAGTATTTT.

V and J are TRBV5-5 and TRBJ2-3; no firm D call. Germline lookup yields CDR1 SGHKS and CDR2 YYEKEE (reference sequence). Trimming removed 0 bases from V and 8 bases from J, with 10 bases in between. This CDR3 has 13 residues. The DNA of the CDR3 is TGTGCCAGCAGCTTGGACGTTTCGGGTACGCAGTATTTT. Translation: CASSLDVSGTQYF.

Turning to this clone: The sample contains more than one DNA sequence encoding this CDR3. The chain combines TRBV7-9 with TRBJ2-5; 8 bases align to TRBD1. The CDR3 is made up of 14 amino acids. V gave up 5 bases and J gave up 4 bases; unmatched junction bases: 6. The germline CDR1 and CDR2 sequences are SEHNR and FQNEAQ (reference sequence). The CDR3 coding sequence is TGTGCCAGCAGCACCGGGACAGGAGGAGAGACCCAGTACTTC. Amino acid sequence: CASSTGTGGETQYF. The whole variable domain, filled in from reference TRBV7-9 and TRBJ2-5, reads DTGVSQNPRHKITKRGQNVTFRCDPISEHNRLYWYRQTLGQGPEFLTYFQNEAQLEKSRLLSDRFSAERPKGSFSTLEIQRTEQGDSAMYLCASSTGTGGETQYFGPGTRLLVL.

This clone was observed a single time. The V gene is TRBV2, the J gene TRBJ2-2, with 10 positions matching TRBD2. J lost 5 bases, V lost 6 bases, and 6 bases had no gene match. The germline V gene has CDR1 SNHLY and CDR2 FYNNEI. CDR3 length equals 15 residues. The CDR3: CASRSSGSRTGELFF. Here the CDR3 DNA reads TGTGCCAGCAGGTCTAGCGGGAGTCGGACCGGGGAGCTGTTTTTT. The full variable domain, its missing parts supplied by reference TRBV2 and TRBJ2-2, is EPEVTQTPSHQVTQMGQEVILRCVPISNHLYFYWYRQILGQKVEFLVSFYNNEISEKSEIFDDQFSVERPDGSNFTLKIRSTKLEDSAMYFCASRSSGSRTGELFFGEGSRLTVL.

The chain links TRBV5-1 to TRBJ2-1; 8 bases are a match to TRBD2. V dropped 3 bases and J dropped 1; count of bases not matched to a gene: 6. This CDR3 has 16 amino acids. The germline V gene encodes CDR1 SGHRS and CDR2 YFSETQ. The CDR3 DNA is TGCGCCAGCAGCTCTAGCGGGTCTCTTTCCTACAATGAGCAGTTCTTC. Its translation is CASSSSGSLSYNEQFF.

As for this clone: This CDR3 is also generated by other DNA sequences in the sample. The chain links TRBV3-1 (or the pseudogene TRBV3-2) to TRBJ2-5; D is possibly TRBD1 (5 bases). Germline values: CDR1 LGHDT, CDR2 YNNKEL (reference sequence). V lost 1 base, J lost 5 bases, and 8 bases lay in between. This CDR3 is 13 amino acids long. CDR3 protein: CASSQGTQETQYF. The CDR3 bases are TGTGCCAGCAGCCAAGGGACACAGGAGACCCAGTACTTC.

This CDR3 is CASSASRTSATDTQYF. CDR3 nucleotides: TGTGCCAGCAGCGCGAGTAGGACTAGCGCCACAGATACGCAGTATTTT. The J gene is TRBJ2-3, the V gene TRBV3-1 (or the pseudogene TRBV3-2), with 9 bases that match TRBD2. This CDR3 has 16 residues. Looked up from germline, CDR1 is LGHDT and CDR2 is YNNKEL (reference sequence). Germline trimming cut 5 bases from V and 2 bases from J; bases unmatched to any gene: 8.

The rearrangement joins TRBV5-1 to TRBJ2-2; TRBD2 aligns across 8 bases. Trimming took 4 bases from V and 4 from J; bases not matched to a gene: 12. This CDR3 spans 17 amino acids. The germline CDR1 and CDR2 sequences are SGHRS and YFSETQ. CDR3 nucleotide sequence: TGCGCCAGCAGCCCAGGATTGACGGGAGGGCCCACCGGGGAGCTGTTTTTT. The encoded protein is CASSPGLTGGPTGELFF.

J is TRBJ1-1 and V is TRBV7-9; 10 bases are a match to TRBD1. CDR3 length: 16 residues. V shed 5 bases, J shed 7 bases, and the junction held 13 bases outside the gene matches. From germline, CDR1 is SEHNR and CDR2 FQNEAQ (reference sequence). CDR3 residues: CASSPAAGQGWVEAFF. For the CDR3, the DNA is TGTGCCAGCAGCCCAGCCGCGGGACAGGGGTGGGTTGAAGCTTTCTTT. Supplemented by reference TRBV7-9 and TRBJ1-1, the full variable domain reads DTGVSQNPRHKITKRGQNVTFRCDPISEHNRLYWYRQTLGQGPEFLTYFQNEAQLEKSRLLSDRFSAERPKGSFSTLEIQRTEQGDSAMYLCASSPAAGQGWVEAFFGQGTRLTVV.

This chain connects TRBV4-2 to TRBJ2-7, with 8 positions matching TRBD2. This CDR3 contains 17 residues. Unmatched junction bases numbered 13, after V lost 4 bases and J lost 2 bases. Germline values: CDR1 LGHNA, CDR2 YNFKEQ. CDR3 region: CASSPGVGASGPYEQYF. In DNA, the CDR3 is TGTGCCAGCAGCCCAGGGGTGGGGGCTAGCGGGCCCTACGAGCAGTACTTC.

This clone was found a few times. This sequence joins TRBV27 and TRBJ1-6; 7 nucleotides match TRBD1. Germline values: CDR1 MNHEY, CDR2 SMNVEV (reference sequence). The CDR3 is 14 residues long. The trim removed 6 bases at V and 7 bases at J, leaving 6 bases unmatched. The CDR3 is CASSRDSRNSPLHF. The CDR3 DNA sequence: TGTGCCAGCAGCCGGGACAGCCGAAATTCACCCCTCCACTTT.

This clone was seen only once. This chain joins TRBV5-6 and TRBJ1-4, with unresolved D. The ends were cut back, 0 bases at V and 7 bases at J, with 13 bases in the middle. The CDR3 runs 15 residues. Germline-derived CDR1 and CDR2 are SGHDT and YYEEEE. CDR3 in amino acids: CASSLGGNSFEKLFF. CDR3 nucleotide sequence: TGTGCCAGCAGCTTGGGCGGAAATAGCTTTGAAAAACTGTTTTTT.

CDR3 nucleotides: TGTGCCAGCAGTCTTAGTCCCTTGAGTGCTGAAGCTTTCTTT. Translation gives CASSLSPLSAEAFF. V is TRBV27 and J is TRBJ1-1; D is uncertain. Trimming cost V 5 bases and J 6 bases, with 16 bases left between them. The CDR3 spans 14 residues. Germline V CDR1 and CDR2: MNHEY, SMNVEV (reference sequence).

V gene TRBV10-1 combines with J gene TRBJ1-1; D call uncertain. Germline V CDR1 and CDR2: WNHNN, SYGVQD (reference sequence). V was clipped by 6 bases and J by 0 bases, with 8 bases between them. CDR3 length: 13 residues. DNA of the CDR3: TGCGCCAGCAGAGGGAGCCTGAACACTGAAGCTTTCTTT. Translated, it gives CASRGSLNTEAFF.

This sequence joins TRBV5-4 and TRBJ2-7; TRBD1 might be the D (6 bases). The V and J ends lost 5 bases and 1 base respectively, with 10 bases between them. From germline, CDR1 is SGHNT and CDR2 YYREEE (reference sequence). The CDR3 sequence is 13 residues long. The CDR3 loop is CASRAGQSYEQYF. The CDR3 region has the DNA TGTGCCAGCAGGGCCGGACAGTCCTACGAGCAGTACTTC.

The chain is built from TRBV19 and TRBJ2-2, with TRBD2 matching 7 bases. Per the germline V gene, CDR1 is LNHDA and CDR2 is SQIVND (reference sequence). J lost 0 bases, V lost 4 bases, and 5 bases had no gene match. CDR3 size: 16 residues. The DNA of the CDR3 is TGTGCCAGTAGTACCCGGGGGGACGCGAACACCGGGGAGCTGTTTTTT. This sequence encodes CASSTRGDANTGELFF. Full variable domain (rest looked up from reference TRBV19 and TRBJ2-2): DGGITQSPKYLFRKEGQNVTLSCEQNLNHDAMYWYRQDPGQGLRLIYYSQIVNDFQKGDIAEGYSVSREKKESFPLTVTSAQKNPTAFYLCASSTRGDANTGELFFGEGSRLTVL.

The chain joins TRBV27 to TRBJ2-1; 10 positions match TRBD1. Germline CDR1 MNHEY, CDR2 SMNVEV (reference sequence). The CDR3 spans 14 residues. Losses at the gene ends were 5 bases for V and 7 bases for J; bases not matched to a gene: 5. The CDR3 bases are TGTGCCAGCAGTGGGACAGGGGAGGGGAATGAGCAGTTCTTC. As protein: CASSGTGEGNEQFF.

This rearrangement joins TRBV10-3 to TRBJ1-2, with a weak D call TRBD1 (6 bases). Germline lookup yields CDR1 ENHRY and CDR2 SYGVKD. CDR3 size: 19 residues. V was clipped by 0 bases and J by 4 bases, with 24 bases between them. The CDR3 here is CAISESWGQGATAPYGYTF. The CDR3 bases are TGTGCCATCAGTGAGTCGTGGGGGCAGGGCGCGACCGCCCCCTATGGCTACACCTTC.

In its sample, this clone was seen once. The V and J genes are TRBV5-6 and TRBJ1-6, with TRBD1 identical over 7 bases. Germline V gene lookup returns CDR1 SGHDT and CDR2 YYEEEE. V gave up 4 bases and J gave up 9 bases; unmatched junction bases: 4. The CDR3 loop spans 13 amino acids. CDR3 sequence: CASSTRQGSPLHF. The CDR3 nucleotides are TGTGCCAGCAGCACCCGACAGGGTTCACCCCTCCACTTT.

V is TRBV5-4 and J is TRBJ2-5; the match to TRBD1 covers 7 bases. Germline V gene lookup returns CDR1 SGHNT and CDR2 YYREEE (reference sequence). The junction had 6 bases not matched to a gene; V was cut back by 3 bases and J by 1 base. This CDR3 comprises 15 residues. The CDR3 sequence is CASSSRGLGQETQYF. The DNA for the CDR3 is TGTGCCAGCAGCTCTAGGGGGCTTGGCCAAGAGACCCAGTACTTC.

This chain joins TRBV7-6 and TRBJ2-5; D gene unclear. The CDR3 loop spans 13 amino acids. The V end was cut by 0 bases, the J end by 5 bases, with 7 bases between. Germline V gene data show CDR1 as SGHVS and CDR2 as FNYEAQ. CDR3 residues: CASSLAVSETQYF. The CDR3 coding sequence is TGTGCCAGCAGCTTAGCGGTCAGTGAGACCCAGTACTTC.